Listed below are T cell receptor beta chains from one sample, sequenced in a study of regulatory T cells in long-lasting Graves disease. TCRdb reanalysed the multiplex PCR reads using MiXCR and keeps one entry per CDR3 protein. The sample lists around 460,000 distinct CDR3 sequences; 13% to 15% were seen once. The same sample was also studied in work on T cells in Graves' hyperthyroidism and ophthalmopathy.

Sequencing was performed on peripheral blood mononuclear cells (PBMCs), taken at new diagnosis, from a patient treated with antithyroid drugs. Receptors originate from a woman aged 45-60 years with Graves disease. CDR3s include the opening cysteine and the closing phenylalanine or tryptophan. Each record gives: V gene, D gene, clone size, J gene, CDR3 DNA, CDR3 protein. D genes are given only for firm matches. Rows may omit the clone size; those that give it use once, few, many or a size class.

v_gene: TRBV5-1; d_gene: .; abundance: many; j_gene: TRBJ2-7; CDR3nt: TGCGCCAGCAGTGGTGGGGGTTTTGGCGAGCAGTACTTC; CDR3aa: CASSGGGFGEQYF
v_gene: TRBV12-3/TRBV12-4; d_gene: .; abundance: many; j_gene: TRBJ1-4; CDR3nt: TGTGCCAGCAGTTCCCGTGAAAAACTGTTTTTT; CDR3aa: CASSSREKLFF
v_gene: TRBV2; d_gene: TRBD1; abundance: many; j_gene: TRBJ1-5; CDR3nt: TGTGCCAGCAGTGGGACAGGGTTCGATCAGCCCCAGCATTTT; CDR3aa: CASSGTGFDQPQHF
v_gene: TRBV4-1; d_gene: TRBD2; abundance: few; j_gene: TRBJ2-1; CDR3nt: TGCGCCAGCAGCCAAAAACTAGCGGGAGAACACAATGAGCAGTTCTTC; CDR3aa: CASSQKLAGEHNEQFF
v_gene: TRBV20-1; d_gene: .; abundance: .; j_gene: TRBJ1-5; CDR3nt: TGCAGTGCTAGAGATGGCGGATACAATCAGCCCCAGCATTTT; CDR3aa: CSARDGGYNQPQHF
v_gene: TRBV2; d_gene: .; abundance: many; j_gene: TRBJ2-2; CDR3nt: TGTGCCAGCAGTGACCTAGGACAGATAACCGGGGAGCTGTTTTTT; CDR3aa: CASSDLGQITGELFF
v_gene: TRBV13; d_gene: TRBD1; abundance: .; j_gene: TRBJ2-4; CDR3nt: TGTGCCAGCAGCTATCGGACAGGGGGGTCTGTCAAAAACATTCAGTGCTTC; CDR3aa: CASSYRTGGSVKNIQCF
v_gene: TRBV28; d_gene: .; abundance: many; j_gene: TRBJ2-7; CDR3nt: TGTGCCAGCAGCGACCGACTAGTTACCTACGAGCAGTACTTC; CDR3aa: CASSDRLVTYEQYF
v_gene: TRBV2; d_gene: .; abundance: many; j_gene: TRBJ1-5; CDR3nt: TGTGCCAGCACGGACCCCCCTGGCTCCCAGCCCCAGCATTTT; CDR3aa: CASTDPPGSQPQHF
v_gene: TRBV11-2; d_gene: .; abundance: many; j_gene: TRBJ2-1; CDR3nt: TGTGCCAGCAGCTTAGATCTGGGGTTTGTGTACAATGAGCAGTTCTTC; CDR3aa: CASSLDLGFVYNEQFF
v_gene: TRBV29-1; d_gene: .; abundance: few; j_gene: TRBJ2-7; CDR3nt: TGCAGCGTTGAAACCCGGGAGCCCCCCTACGGGCAGTACTTC; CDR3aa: CSVETREPPYGQYF
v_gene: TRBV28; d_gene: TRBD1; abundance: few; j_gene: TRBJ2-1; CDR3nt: TGTGCCAGCGGCTCAGTTGGCGGGACAGGAGGCTACAATGAGCAGTTCTTC; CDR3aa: CASGSVGGTGGYNEQFF
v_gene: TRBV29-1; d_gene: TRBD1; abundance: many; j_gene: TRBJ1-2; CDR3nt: TGCAGCGTTGAAGTGGACAGGGGGCTCGGCTACACCTTC; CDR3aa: CSVEVDRGLGYTF
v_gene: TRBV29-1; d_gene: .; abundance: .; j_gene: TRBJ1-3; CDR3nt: TGCAGCGTTGAAGAGGGTTACGGAAACACCATATATTTT; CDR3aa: CSVEEGYGNTIYF
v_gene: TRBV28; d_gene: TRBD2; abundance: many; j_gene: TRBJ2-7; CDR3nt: TGTGCCAGCAGAGAGCTAGCGGGGGGCTCCTACGAGCAGTACTTC; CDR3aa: CASRELAGGSYEQYF
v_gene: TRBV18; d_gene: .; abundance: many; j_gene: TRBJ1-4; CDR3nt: TGTGCCAGCTCACCACCGTTGACCGCGGATAATGAAAAACTGTTTTTT; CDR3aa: CASSPPLTADNEKLFF
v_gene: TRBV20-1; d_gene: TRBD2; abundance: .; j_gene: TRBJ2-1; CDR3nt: TGCAGTGCTGGGGGGACTAGCGGCTACAATGAGCAGTTCTTC; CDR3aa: CSAGGTSGYNEQFF
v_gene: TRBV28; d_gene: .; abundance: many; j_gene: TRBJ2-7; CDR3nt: TGTGCCAGCAACAATCGGGGGGCCGGTTACGAGCAGTACTTC; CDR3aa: CASNNRGAGYEQYF
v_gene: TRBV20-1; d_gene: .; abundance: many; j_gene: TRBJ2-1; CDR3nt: TGCAGTGCTAGAGATCCTAGACTAGTCTCCTACAATGAGCAGTTCTTC; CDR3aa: CSARDPRLVSYNEQFF
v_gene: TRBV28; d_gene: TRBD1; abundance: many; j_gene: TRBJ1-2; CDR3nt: TGTGCCAGCAGCTTATCCGACAGGGTGGAGTATGGCTACACCTTC; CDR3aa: CASSLSDRVEYGYTF
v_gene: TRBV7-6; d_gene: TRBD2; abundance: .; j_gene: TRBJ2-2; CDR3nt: TGTGCCAGCAACCCACTAGCGGCCACCCCGAACACCGGGGAGCTGTTTTTT; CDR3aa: CASNPLAATPNTGELFF
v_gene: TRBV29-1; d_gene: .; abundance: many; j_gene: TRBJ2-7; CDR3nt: TGCAGCGCTGGGGACTACGAGCAGTACTTC; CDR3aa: CSAGDYEQYF
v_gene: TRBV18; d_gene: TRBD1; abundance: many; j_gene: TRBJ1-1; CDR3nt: TGTGCCAGCTCACGGGGTCAGGGGGTCGTGAACACTGAAGCTTTCTTT; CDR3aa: CASSRGQGVVNTEAFF
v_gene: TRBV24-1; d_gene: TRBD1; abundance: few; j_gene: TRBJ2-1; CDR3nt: TGTGCCACCAGTGACCGGGGACAGGGAAACAATGAGCAGTTCTTC; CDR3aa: CATSDRGQGNNEQFF
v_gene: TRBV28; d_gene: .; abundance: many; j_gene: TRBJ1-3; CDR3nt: TGTGCCAGCAGACCTCAGGGGACTGGAAACACCATATATTTT; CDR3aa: CASRPQGTGNTIYF
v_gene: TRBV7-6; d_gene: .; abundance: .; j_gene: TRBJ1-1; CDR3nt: TGTGCCAGCAGCTTATACGGGACATCGGAAATGAACACTGAAGCTTTCTTT; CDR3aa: CASSLYGTSEMNTEAFF
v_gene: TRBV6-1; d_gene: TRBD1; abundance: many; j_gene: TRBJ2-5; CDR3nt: TGTGCCAGCAGACCACCCACGGGACAGGTGGGAGAGACCCAGTACTTC; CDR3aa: CASRPPTGQVGETQYF
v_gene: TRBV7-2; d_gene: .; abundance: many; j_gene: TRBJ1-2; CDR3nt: TGTGCCAGCAGCAAGACAGGCCCAACTAACTATGGCTACACCTTC; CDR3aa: CASSKTGPTNYGYTF
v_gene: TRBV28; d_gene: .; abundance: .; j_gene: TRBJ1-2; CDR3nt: TGTGCCGGATCCGTCGGACAGAGCTATGGCTACACCTTC; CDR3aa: CAGSVGQSYGYTF
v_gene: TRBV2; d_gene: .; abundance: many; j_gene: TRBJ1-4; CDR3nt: TGTGCCAGCAGTGATTCGAGGGTAGGGCTAGAAAAACTGTTTTTT; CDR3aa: CASSDSRVGLEKLFF
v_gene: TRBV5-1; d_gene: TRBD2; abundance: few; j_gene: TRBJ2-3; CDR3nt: TGCGCCAGCAGCCCGAGCGGGGGGATTCGCACAGATACGCAGTATTTT; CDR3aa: CASSPSGGIRTDTQYF
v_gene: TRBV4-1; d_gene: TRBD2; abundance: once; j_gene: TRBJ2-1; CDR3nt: TGCGCCAGCAGCCAAGATCTCCCTAGCGGGGGTTACAATGAGCAGTTCTTC; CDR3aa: CASSQDLPSGGYNEQFF
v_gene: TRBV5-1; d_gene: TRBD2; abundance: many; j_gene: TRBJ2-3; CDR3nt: TGCGCCAGCAGCTTCACCTCCGGGACTAGACCAGATACGCAGTATTTT; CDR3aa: CASSFTSGTRPDTQYF
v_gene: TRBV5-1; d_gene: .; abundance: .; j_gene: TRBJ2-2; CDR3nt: TGCGCCGGCAGCCCCCAACAGCACACCGGGGAGCTGTTTTTT; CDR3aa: CAGSPQQHTGELFF
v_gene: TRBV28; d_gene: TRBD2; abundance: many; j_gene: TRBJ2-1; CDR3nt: TGTGCCAGCAGGCTTGCGCTAGCGGGAGGGGGTGAGCAGTTCTTC; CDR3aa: CASRLALAGGGEQFF
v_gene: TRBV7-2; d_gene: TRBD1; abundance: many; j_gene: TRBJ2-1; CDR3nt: TGTGCCAGCAGCTTATCTCGACGGGCGTCGAACCAGGGGGATGAGCAGTTCTTC; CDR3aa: CASSLSRRASNQGDEQFF
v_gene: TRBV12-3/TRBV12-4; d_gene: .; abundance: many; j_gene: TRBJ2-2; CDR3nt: TGTGCCAGCAGTTTAGCATCGGGATCCGGCACCGGGGAGCTGTTTTTT; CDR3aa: CASSLASGSGTGELFF